The TCR beta chain under discussion was sequenced for a study of blood T cell repertoires in COVID-19. The wider study: The United States, Italy and Spain were the sources of the acute and convalescent COVID-19 samples. PBMCs, B-cell-depleted T cells, or T cells were the source of the cDNA or gDNA that made up the material.

Assay: immunoSEQ multiplex PCR; the TCRdb copy retains only in-frame clones and omits some. In the table there are about 140,000 clones, 75% to 85% of which are singletons. The V gene's germline CDR1 is GTSNPN and CDR2 SVGIG (reference sequence). The CDR3 has 13 amino acids. V lost 0 bases and J 8 bases, leaving 13 bases between the germline ends. The chain combines TRBV30 with TRBJ1-1; D unclear. The sample taken for sequencing was peripheral blood. The source of this sequence is a woman older than 75 with active or convalescent COVID-19. The DNA for the CDR3 is TGTGCCTGGAGTGTATACCCGGGTAGGGAAGCTTTCTTT. Translating it yields CAWSVYPGREAFF.